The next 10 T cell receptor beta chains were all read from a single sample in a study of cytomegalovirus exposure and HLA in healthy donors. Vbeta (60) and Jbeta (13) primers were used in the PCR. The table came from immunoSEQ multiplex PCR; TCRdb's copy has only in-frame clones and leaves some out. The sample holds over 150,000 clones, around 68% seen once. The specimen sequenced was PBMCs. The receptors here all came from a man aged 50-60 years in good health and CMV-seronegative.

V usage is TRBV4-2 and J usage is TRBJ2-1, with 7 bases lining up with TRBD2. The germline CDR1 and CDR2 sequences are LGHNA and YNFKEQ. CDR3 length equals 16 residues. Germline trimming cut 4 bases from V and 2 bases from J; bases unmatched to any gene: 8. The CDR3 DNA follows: TGTGCCAGCAGCCCAACAGAGCGGGGAACCTACAATGAGCAGTTCTTC. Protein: CASSPTERGTYNEQFF.

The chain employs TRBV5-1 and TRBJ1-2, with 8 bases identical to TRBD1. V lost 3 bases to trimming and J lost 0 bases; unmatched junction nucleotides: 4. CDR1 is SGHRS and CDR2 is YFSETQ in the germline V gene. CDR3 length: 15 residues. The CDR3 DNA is TGCGCCAGCAGCTCGGGACAGGACGCTAACTATGGCTACACCTTC. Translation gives CASSSGQDANYGYTF. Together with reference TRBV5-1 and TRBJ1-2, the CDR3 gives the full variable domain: KAGVTQTPRYLIKTRGQQVTLSCSPISGHRSVSWYQQTPGQGLQFLFEYFSETQRNKGNFPGRFSGRQFSNSRSEMNVSTLELGDSALYLCASSSGQDANYGYTFGSGTRLTVV.

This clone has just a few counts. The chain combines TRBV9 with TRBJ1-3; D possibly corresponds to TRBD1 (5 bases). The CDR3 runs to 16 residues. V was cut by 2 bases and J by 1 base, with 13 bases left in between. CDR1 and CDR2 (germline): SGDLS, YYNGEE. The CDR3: CASSVRGGRSGNTIYF. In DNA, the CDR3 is TGTGCCAGCAGCGTCCGGGGGGGACGATCTGGAAACACCATATATTTT.

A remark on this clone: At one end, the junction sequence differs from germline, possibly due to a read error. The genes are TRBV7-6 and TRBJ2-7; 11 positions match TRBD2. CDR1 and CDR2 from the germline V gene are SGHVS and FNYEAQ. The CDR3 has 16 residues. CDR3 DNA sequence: TGTGCCAACAGCCTCGGACTTAGCGGGGGGGCCGAGGAGCAGTACTTC. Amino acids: CANSLGLSGGAEEQYF.

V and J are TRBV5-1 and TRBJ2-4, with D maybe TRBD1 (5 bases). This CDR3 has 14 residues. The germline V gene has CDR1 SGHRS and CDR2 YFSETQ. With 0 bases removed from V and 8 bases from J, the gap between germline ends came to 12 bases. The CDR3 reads CASSLGAGIYIQYF. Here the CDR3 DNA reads TGCGCCAGCAGCTTGGGGGCAGGGATTTACATTCAGTACTTC.

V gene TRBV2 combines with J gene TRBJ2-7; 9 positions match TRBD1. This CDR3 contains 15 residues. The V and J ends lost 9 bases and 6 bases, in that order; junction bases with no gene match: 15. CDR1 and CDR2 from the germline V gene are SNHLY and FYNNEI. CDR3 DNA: TGTGCCAGTGGAGGGGTGGGACAGGGCCGAGGCGAGCAGTACTTC. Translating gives CASGGVGQGRGEQYF.

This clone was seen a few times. The CDR3 DNA follows: TGCAGCGCCCATACAGCCTACGAGCAGTACTTC. Protein sequence: CSAHTAYEQYF. The chain has TRBV29-1 and TRBJ2-7; no clear D. V was shortened by 7 bases and J by 2 bases, with 9 bases between the two germline ends. CDR3 size: 11 residues. In germline, CDR1 is SQVTM, CDR2 ANQGSEA.

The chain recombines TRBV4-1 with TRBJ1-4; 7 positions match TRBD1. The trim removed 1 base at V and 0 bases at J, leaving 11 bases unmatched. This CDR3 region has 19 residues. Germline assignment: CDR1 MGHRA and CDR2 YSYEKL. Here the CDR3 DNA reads TGCGCCAGCAGCCAAGTGTTACAGGGGATCTCTTCAACTAATGAAAAACTGTTTTTT. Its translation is CASSQVLQGISSTNEKLFF.

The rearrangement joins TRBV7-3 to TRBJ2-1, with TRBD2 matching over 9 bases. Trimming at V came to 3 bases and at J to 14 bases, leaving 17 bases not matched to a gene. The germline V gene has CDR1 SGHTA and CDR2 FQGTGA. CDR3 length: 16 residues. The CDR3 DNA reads TGTGCCAGCAGCTTGATGGTTACCGGGACTAGCTTGGTTAAGTTCTTC. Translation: CASSLMVTGTSLVKFF.

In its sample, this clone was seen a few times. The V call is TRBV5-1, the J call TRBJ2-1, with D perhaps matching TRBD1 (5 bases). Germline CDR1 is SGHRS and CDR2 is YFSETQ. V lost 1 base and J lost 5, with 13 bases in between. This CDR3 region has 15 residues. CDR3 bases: TGCGCCAGCAGCTTGCAGGCGTCCAGGGACAATGAGCAGTTCTTC. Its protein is CASSLQASRDNEQFF.